A selection of T cell receptor beta chains follows, all from one sample in a study of blood T cell repertoires in COVID-19. Using immunoSEQ multiplex PCR, the repertoire was profiled, and TCRdb retains in-frame clones only, with some absent. The top ten clones hold 2.8% of a sample with about 270,000 clones, 75% to 95% of them seen once. Sequencing was carried out using PBMCs or T cells enriched from blood (not recorded which). These receptors were taken from a middle-aged man who had been exposed to COVID-19. Both conserved end residues are part of each CDR3. The D gene is left open where the match is weak. Clone size appears in some rows only: once, few, many, or a class for an expanded clone.

>TRBJ2-5|.|TRBV30|.|14
TGTGCCTGGAGTGTGTACGTGGGAGAGGAGACCCAGTACTTC
CAWSVYVGEETQYF
>TRBJ1-1|.|TRBV20-1|.|11
TGCAGTGCTAGCCGGGACACTGAAGCTTTCTTT
CSASRDTEAFF
>TRBJ2-2|.|TRBV4-1|once|15
TGCGCCAGCAGTGGACTGAGCATAAGTACCGGGGAGCTGTTTTTT
CASSGLSISTGELFF
>TRBJ1-2|.|TRBV6-5|.|13
TGTGCCATCCTCCCGAGCCCGGACTATGGCTACACCTTC
CAILPSPDYGYTF
>TRBJ2-3|TRBD2|TRBV6-2/TRBV6-3|.|18
TGTGCCAGCAGTTATGGTGCCCTAGCGGGATGGTTTGCAGATACGCAGTATTTT
CASSYGALAGWFADTQYF
>TRBJ2-7|.|TRBV7-2|.|15
TGTGCCAGCAGCTTTGGTGGAGTCAGGGCCTACGAGCAGTACTTC
CASSFGGVRAYEQYF
>TRBJ1-2|.|TRBV7-2|.|14
TGTGCCAGCAGCTTACCTGACAGGAACTATGGCTACACCTTC
CASSLPDRNYGYTF
>TRBJ2-1|TRBD1|TRBV5-1|.|16
TGCGCCAGCAGCTCCTCAACAGGGGGATCCTACAATGAGCAGTTCTTC
CASSSSTGGSYNEQFF
>TRBJ2-1|.|TRBV3-1/TRBV3-2|.|12
TGTGCCAGCAGCTCGGTTAACAATGAGCAGTTCTTC
CASSSVNNEQFF
>TRBJ1-1|TRBD1|TRBV12-3/TRBV12-4|.|12
TGTGCCAGCAGTTTCCAGGGGGCGTCGACTTTCTTT
CASSFQGASTFF
>TRBJ2-2|TRBD1|TRBV28|.|14
TGTGCCAGCAGGCCCCAGGGGGCGAACGGGGAGCTGTTTTTT
CASRPQGANGELFF
>TRBJ1-1|.|TRBV5-4|.|12
TGTGCCAGCAGCTTTTCTAACACTGAAGCTTTCTTT
CASSFSNTEAFF
>TRBJ1-2|.|TRBV28|.|12
TGTGCCAGCAGTTTTGCCAGGGCCGCCTACACCTTC
CASSFARAAYTF
>TRBJ2-7|TRBD1|TRBV23-1|.|13
TGCGCCAGCACAAAAACAGGGGTTTACGAGCAGTACTTC
CASTKTGVYEQYF
>TRBJ2-1|TRBD1|TRBV11-3|.|13
TGTGCCAGCAGCTATTTACAGGGGTATGAGCAGTTCTTC
CASSYLQGYEQFF
>TRBJ2-1|.|TRBV30|.|14
TGTGCCTGGAGTGAAGGAGGACTGTTCAATGAGCAGTTCTTC
CAWSEGGLFNEQFF
>TRBJ2-5|.|TRBV14|.|14
TGTGCCAGCAGCCCGGTTATCGGGATTGAGACCCAGTACTTC
CASSPVIGIETQYF
>TRBJ2-1|.|TRBV19|.|13
TGTGCCAGCGGTCGGGACTTCGTCAATGAGCAGTTCTTC
CASGRDFVNEQFF
>TRBJ1-3|.|TRBV6-2/TRBV6-3|once|15
TGTGCCAGCAGCCCCCGGGCAGGGGCTGGAAACACCATATATTTT
CASSPRAGAGNTIYF
>TRBJ2-7|TRBD1|TRBV5-1|.|15
TGCGCCAGCAGCTTGCGGACAGGGAACTCCTACGAGCAGTACTTC
CASSLRTGNSYEQYF
>TRBJ2-7|.|TRBV2|.|13
TGTGCCAGCAGTGAAAACAGGTCCTACGAGCAGTACTTC
CASSENRSYEQYF
>TRBJ2-1|TRBD2|TRBV9|.|17
TGTGCCAGCAGCCGACATGTAGCGGGAGGAATGTGGCCTGAGCAGTTCTTC
CASSRHVAGGMWPEQFF
>TRBJ1-5|.|TRBV5-1|.|15
TGCGCCAGCAGCTTGGACTTTAATAGCAATCAGCCCCAGCATTTT
CASSLDFNSNQPQHF
>TRBJ1-1|.|TRBV5-4|.|16
TGTGCCAGCAGCTTGGGAGGATCGTTTGCGGACACTGAAGCTTTCTTT
CASSLGGSFADTEAFF
>TRBJ1-5|TRBD1|TRBV27|.|15
TGTGCCAGCAGGGGGGACAGCTATAGCAATCAGCCCCAGCATTTT
CASRGDSYSNQPQHF
>TRBJ2-1|.|TRBV5-1|.|14
TGCGCCAGCGGGTCGGACAGCTCCTACAATGAGCAGTTCTTC
CASGSDSSYNEQFF
>TRBJ2-1|TRBD2|TRBV19|.|13
TGTGCCAGTCGTTTAGCGGGAGGGGATGAGCAGTTCTTC
CASRLAGGDEQFF
>TRBJ1-2|TRBD1|TRBV29-1|.|12
TGCAGCGCTATGACAGGGAACTATGGCTACACCTTC
CSAMTGNYGYTF
>TRBJ1-5|.|TRBV3-1/TRBV3-2|.|16
TGTGCCAGCAGCCAGGGGGGGGCCGTTACTATCCAGCCCCAGCATTTT
CASSQGGAVTIQPQHF
>TRBJ2-5|.|TRBV5-6|.|15
TGTGCCAGCAGCTTGGTTCAGCGAGGGCGGGAGACCCAGTACTTC
CASSLVQRGRETQYF
>TRBJ2-5|.|TRBV10-3|.|16
TGTGCCATCAGTGAGTCTAGTATGGGCCTGAGAGAGACCCAGTACTTC
CAISESSMGLRETQYF
>TRBJ2-1|TRBD2|TRBV6-5|.|15
TGTGCCAGCAGTTACTCTAGCGGGATGTCAGATGAGCAGTTCTTC
CASSYSSGMSDEQFF
>TRBJ1-5|.|TRBV6-1|.|14
TGTGCCAGCAGTGAAACAGGGCATCGTCAGCCCCAGCATTTT
CASSETGHRQPQHF
>TRBJ2-7|.|TRBV6-1|.|13
TGTGCCAGCAGTGAAGTAGTTTCTTACGAGCAGTACTTC
CASSEVVSYEQYF
>TRBJ1-4|.|TRBV10-3|.|15
TGTGCCATCAGTGAATCGGGCAGGGGTGGAGAAAAACTGTTTTTT
CAISESGRGGEKLFF